These T cell receptor beta chains were read from a single sample in a study of T cells in Graves' hyperthyroidism and ophthalmopathy. One entry per CDR3 protein, called by TCRdb with MiXCR from the multiplex PCR reads. The top ten clones hold 7.3% of a sample with roughly 630,000 distinct CDR3 sequences, 15% to 19% of them seen once. The sample was blood. Every receptor here comes from a young woman with Graves' hyperthyroidism. Both conserved end residues are part of each CDR3. D genes are given only for firm matches. For some rows the clone size is stated as once, few or many, or as a class when expanded; others skip it.

d_call	v_call	j_call	clone_size	cdr3_nt	cdr3_aa
TRBD2	TRBV6-5	TRBJ2-7	.	TGTGCCAGCAGTTACTCGCGTCTAGCGGGTGTCTACGAGCAGTACTTC	CASSYSRLAGVYEQYF
.	TRBV20-1	TRBJ1-2	.	TGCAGTGCTATACGTCGCTTTAACTATGGCTACACCTTC	CSAIRRFNYGYTF
TRBD1	TRBV6-1	TRBJ1-2	many	TGTGCCAGCAGGACCAGGGACAGGGACGGCTACACCTTC	CASRTRDRDGYTF
.	TRBV3-1	TRBJ1-2	many	TGTGCCAGCAGCCAAGAGGGGGGTGACTATGGCTACACCTTC	CASSQEGGDYGYTF
.	TRBV7-3	TRBJ1-2	few	TGTGCCAGCAGCTTAAGCAGGGTAGAGGGCTACACCTTC	CASSLSRVEGYTF
.	TRBV20-1	TRBJ1-1	many	TGCAGTGCTTACCGGGGCGACACTGAAGCTTTCTTT	CSAYRGDTEAFF
.	TRBV4-2	TRBJ2-3	few	TGTGCCAGCAGCCAAATGGTCGTAGGGGGGTTAAACACAGATACGCAGTATTTT	CASSQMVVGGLNTDTQYF
.	TRBV7-2	TRBJ2-5	.	TGTGCCAGCAGCTTTGTAGGGCAGCGCCAAGAGACCCAGTACTTC	CASSFVGQRQETQYF
TRBD2	TRBV6-1	TRBJ2-1	many	TGTGCCAGCACGACTAGCGGAGCCTACAATGAGCAGTTCTTC	CASTTSGAYNEQFF
TRBD1	TRBV28	TRBJ2-2	many	TGTGCCAGCAGAAATCAGGGACAGGTCGCGAACACCGGGGAGCTGTTTTTT	CASRNQGQVANTGELFF
.	TRBV6-2/TRBV6-3	TRBJ2-5	many	TGTGCCAGCTGCAAGGGTATCATAGGTGGCTGGGAGACCCAGTACTTC	CASCKGIIGGWETQYF
.	TRBV19	TRBJ2-1	once	TGTGCCAGTACTCCATTCGTACAGGGAGATAATGAGCAGTTCTTC	CASTPFVQGDNEQFF
.	TRBV20-1	TRBJ1-2	many	TGCAGTGCTAGAGCAGGGACCACTGGAGGCTACACCTTC	CSARAGTTGGYTF
.	TRBV29-1	TRBJ2-2	.	TGCAGCGTTGGACAGGCAGGTCCCGGGGAGCTGTTTTTT	CSVGQAGPGELFF
TRBD2	TRBV4-1	TRBJ2-3	.	TGCGCCAGCAGCCAAGATCGGACTAGCGTTCCAGATACGCAGTATTTT	CASSQDRTSVPDTQYF
.	TRBV27	TRBJ2-3	many	TGTGCCAGCAAGATTGGGAGGGGGACAGATACGCAGTATTTT	CASKIGRGTDTQYF
TRBD1	TRBV11-2	TRBJ2-5	many	TGTGCCAGCAGCTCCGGACAGGAAGAGACCCAGTACTTC	CASSSGQEETQYF
TRBD1	TRBV6-2/TRBV6-3	TRBJ2-1	.	TGTGCCAGCAGCCAAGCTACAGGGGCCCCCTACAATGAGCAGTTCTTC	CASSQATGAPYNEQFF
TRBD2	TRBV10-3	TRBJ2-1	many	TGTGCCATCGGTTCGGCGGGAGTAAACTACAATGAGCAGTTCTTC	CAIGSAGVNYNEQFF
TRBD1	TRBV12-3/TRBV12-4	TRBJ1-2	.	TGTGCCAGCAGTCCAGGACAGGGGGCGGTCACCTTC	CASSPGQGAVTF
TRBD1	TRBV6-5	TRBJ2-5	.	TGTGCCAGCAGTTACTCCCCAGGGGGCGCGGGAGAGACCCAGTACTTC	CASSYSPGGAGETQYF
.	TRBV12-3/TRBV12-4	TRBJ1-6	few	TGTGCCAGCAGTTTTTATTTAGGAGAGTATAGGCCCCTCCACTTT	CASSFYLGEYRPLHF
TRBD1	TRBV4-2	TRBJ1-1	.	TGTGCCAGCAGCCTCGCACCCCCACCGAGGACAGGGGCGCGGGGCACTGAAGCTTTCTTT	CASSLAPPPRTGARGTEAFF
TRBD2	TRBV29-1	TRBJ2-7	few	TGCAGCGTTTGGGCTAGCGGGAGTTACGAGCAGTACTTC	CSVWASGSYEQYF
.	TRBV9	TRBJ2-7	many	TGTGCCAGCAGCGCAGGTTACTGGGCCGAGCAGTACTTC	CASSAGYWAEQYF
TRBD2	TRBV7-6	TRBJ2-1	many	TGTGCCAGCAGCTTACTAGCGGGAGTTCGGAATGAGCAGTTCTTC	CASSLLAGVRNEQFF
.	TRBV27	TRBJ1-2	many	TGTGCCAGCCGCAGGGACTACGGGGATGGCTACACCTTC	CASRRDYGDGYTF
.	TRBV7-2	TRBJ2-7	many	TGTGCCAGCAGCCTCCCAGGAGAAGGCCTTTCCTACGAGCAGTACTTC	CASSLPGEGLSYEQYF
.	TRBV12-3/TRBV12-4	TRBJ2-1	.	TGTGCCAGCACCCGGGGGAGCGGCTCCTTCTATGAGCAGTTCTTC	CASTRGSGSFYEQFF
TRBD2	TRBV29-1	TRBJ2-7	.	TGCAGCGTTATTTCGGGACTAGCGGGAGCCTACGAGCAGTACTTC	CSVISGLAGAYEQYF
.	TRBV20-1	TRBJ1-1	few	TGCAGTGCTAGAGACCCCCGTGGGGGAGTTTTAGATGAAGCTTTCTTT	CSARDPRGGVLDEAFF
.	TRBV3-1	TRBJ2-2	many	TGTGCCAGCAGCCAAGACAGGTTTTACACCGGGGAGCTGTTTTTT	CASSQDRFYTGELFF
.	TRBV24-1	TRBJ2-2	few	TGTGCCACCAGGGGAGTTGACACCGGGGAGCTGTTTTTT	CATRGVDTGELFF
TRBD1	TRBV7-9	TRBJ1-4	.	TGTGCCAGCAGCTCACAGGGGGCGTTGGAAAAACTGTTTTTT	CASSSQGALEKLFF
.	TRBV28	TRBJ2-1	many	TGTGCCAGCAGTCTAGTACTCTCCTACAATGAGCAGTTCTTC	CASSLVLSYNEQFF
.	TRBV7-2	TRBJ2-7	.	TGTGCCAGCAGCCCCTACCCGTCGGGACCAGTCTACGAGCAGTACTTC	CASSPYPSGPVYEQYF
.	TRBV29-1	TRBJ1-1	.	TGCAGCGTTGTCCCCTTAGGGGTCAACACTGAAGCTTTCTTT	CSVVPLGVNTEAFF
TRBD2	TRBV9	TRBJ2-4	few	TGTGCCAGCAGCTTTCCGGGACTAGCGGGAGGGCCAGGGGCCAAAAACATTCAGTACTTC	CASSFPGLAGGPGAKNIQYF
TRBD2	TRBV7-9	TRBJ2-5	few	TGTGCCAGCAGGGGACTACCACAAGAGACCCAGTACTTC	CASRGLPQETQYF
.	TRBV19	TRBJ2-2	.	TGTGCCAGTATTAACCCACAGAAGGAGAACACCGGGGAGCTGTTTTTT	CASINPQKENTGELFF
.	TRBV5-1	TRBJ2-5	few	TGCGCCAGCAGCCCCCCCGTGATGAAGACCCAGTACTTC	CASSPPVMKTQYF
.	TRBV15	TRBJ1-6	.	TGTGCCACCAGCAGAGATCGAGGAGTTTTGCGCCTCCACTTT	CATSRDRGVLRLHF
TRBD1	TRBV24-1	TRBJ1-2	.	TGTGCCACCAGTGGCACTGACAGGGCGTATGGCTACACCTTC	CATSGTDRAYGYTF
.	TRBV12-3/TRBV12-4	TRBJ2-1	few	TGTGCCAGCAGTCCTTTCAGCGGATCTACTTCCTACAATGAGCAGTTCTTC	CASSPFSGSTSYNEQFF
TRBD1	TRBV30	TRBJ2-3	many	TGTGCCTGGGCCACAGGGGGCGCGGGGGATACGCAGTATTTT	CAWATGGAGDTQYF